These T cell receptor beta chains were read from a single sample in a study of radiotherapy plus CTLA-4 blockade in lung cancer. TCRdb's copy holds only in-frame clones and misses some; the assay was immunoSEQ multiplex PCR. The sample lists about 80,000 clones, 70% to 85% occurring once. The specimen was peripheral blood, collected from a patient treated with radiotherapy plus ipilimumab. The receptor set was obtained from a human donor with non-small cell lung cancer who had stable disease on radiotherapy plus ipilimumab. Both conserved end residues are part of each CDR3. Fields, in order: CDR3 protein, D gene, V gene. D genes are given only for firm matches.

CDR3aa: CASSPTGTGNPTYGYTF
d_gene: TRBD1
v_gene: TRBV11-3

CDR3aa: CAWSLGLLGATFF
d_gene: -
v_gene: TRBV30

CDR3aa: CASRVDRLSSYEQYF
d_gene: -
v_gene: TRBV2

CDR3aa: CASSPRDFTDTQYF
d_gene: -
v_gene: TRBV7-9

CDR3aa: CASGRGITDTQYF
d_gene: -
v_gene: TRBV28

CDR3aa: CASSQYSGNTIYF
d_gene: -
v_gene: TRBV27

CDR3aa: CASSSGTGGETQYF
d_gene: -
v_gene: TRBV7-9

CDR3aa: CASSTGTENSPLHF
d_gene: TRBD1
v_gene: TRBV6-5

CDR3aa: CASTPPGGYNEQFF
d_gene: -
v_gene: TRBV7-3

CDR3aa: CASREGKTGTDTQYF
d_gene: -
v_gene: TRBV6-5

CDR3aa: CAIGDTSGGSWRYEQYF
d_gene: TRBD2
v_gene: TRBV10-3

CDR3aa: CASSAQPASQETQYF
d_gene: -
v_gene: TRBV5-1

CDR3aa: CASWGSGNTIYF
d_gene: -
v_gene: TRBV9

CDR3aa: CSAPARDTQYF
d_gene: -
v_gene: TRBV20-1

CDR3aa: CASRLGTGVNQPQHF
d_gene: TRBD1
v_gene: TRBV7-8

CDR3aa: CSVSGGSGGNTIYF
d_gene: -
v_gene: TRBV29-1

CDR3aa: CASSVGGGTNQPQHF
d_gene: -
v_gene: TRBV9

CDR3aa: CASSQMGNSNQPQYF
d_gene: -
v_gene: TRBV7-9

CDR3aa: CASGRAGNTEAFF
d_gene: -
v_gene: TRBV27

CDR3aa: CASTLYSGRRSYNEQFF
d_gene: TRBD2
v_gene: TRBV27

CDR3aa: CATSSIRTANTEAFF
d_gene: -
v_gene: TRBV15

CDR3aa: CSAVQGNYGYTF
d_gene: -
v_gene: TRBV29-1

CDR3aa: CASSVQSRDREPDTQYF
d_gene: TRBD1
v_gene: TRBV19

CDR3aa: CASSETWDGYEQYF
d_gene: -
v_gene: TRBV7-9

CDR3aa: CASSLRQGATNEKLFF
d_gene: TRBD1
v_gene: TRBV28

CDR3aa: CASSPPGLAAYEQYF
d_gene: TRBD2
v_gene: TRBV18

CDR3aa: CASPPSGRLGEQYF
d_gene: TRBD2
v_gene: TRBV28

CDR3aa: CASTGKTEAFF
d_gene: -
v_gene: TRBV5-4

CDR3aa: CASSNLEAQHLNTGELFF
d_gene: -
v_gene: TRBV21-1

CDR3aa: CASSLEGSPLHF
d_gene: -
v_gene: TRBV27

CDR3aa: CASSFTPPYEQYF
d_gene: -
v_gene: TRBV11-2

CDR3aa: CASSLGLSYGNTIYF
d_gene: -
v_gene: TRBV7-2

CDR3aa: CASSLLSAATEAFF
d_gene: -
v_gene: TRBV27

CDR3aa: CASSTRGSGVYNEQFF
d_gene: TRBD2
v_gene: TRBV11-2

CDR3aa: CASSQEPDSGANVLTF
d_gene: -
v_gene: TRBV4-1